The rows below give T cell receptor beta chains drawn from one sample of a study of shared clonotypes between healthy human individuals. The method was immunoSEQ multiplex PCR; TCRdb's version includes in-frame clones alone and lacks a portion of them. The table has about 1,800,000 clones, about 95% seen once. Material for sequencing was naive CD8+ T cells sorted from blood. These TCRs come from a man aged 18 to 29 in good health. CDR3s include the opening cysteine and the closing phenylalanine or tryptophan. The D gene is left open where the match is weak. Where a row states a size, it is once, few, many or the class of an expanded clone; other rows omit it.

D gene: -; clone size: -; V gene: TRBV9; J gene: TRBJ2-2; CDR3 DNA: TGTGCCAGCAGCGTTCCCTCCGGGGAGCTGTTTTTT; CDR3 protein: CASSVPSGELFF
D gene: TRBD2; clone size: -; V gene: TRBV27; J gene: TRBJ2-3; CDR3 DNA: TGTGCCAGCAGTTCCCCCGGACTAGCGGGAGTATTAGATACGCAGTATTTT; CDR3 protein: CASSSPGLAGVLDTQYF
D gene: TRBD1; clone size: -; V gene: TRBV29-1; J gene: TRBJ1-2; CDR3 DNA: TGCAGCGTTGTTGGGGACAGGGGGACTGGCGGCTACACCTTC; CDR3 protein: CSVVGDRGTGGYTF
D gene: -; clone size: -; V gene: TRBV7-9; J gene: TRBJ1-3; CDR3 DNA: TGTGCCAGCAGCCCATGGACGGGTGCCGAAAACACCATATATTTT; CDR3 protein: CASSPWTGAENTIYF
D gene: TRBD1; clone size: -; V gene: TRBV5-6; J gene: TRBJ1-1; CDR3 DNA: TGTGCCAGCAGCTCAGACAGGGAGACAAACACTGAAGCTTTCTTT; CDR3 protein: CASSSDRETNTEAFF
D gene: TRBD1; clone size: -; V gene: TRBV6-1; J gene: TRBJ1-2; CDR3 DNA: TGTGCCAGCAGTGATTCAGGGACAGACGGCTATGGCTACACCTTC; CDR3 protein: CASSDSGTDGYGYTF
D gene: TRBD2; clone size: -; V gene: TRBV6-5; J gene: TRBJ2-1; CDR3 DNA: TGTGCCAGCAGCCCCTTAGCGGGAGGCTACAATGAGCAGTTCTTC; CDR3 protein: CASSPLAGGYNEQFF
D gene: -; clone size: -; V gene: TRBV27; J gene: TRBJ2-7; CDR3 DNA: TGTGCCAGCAGTTTCCGGGCAATCCCCTACGAGCAGTACTTC; CDR3 protein: CASSFRAIPYEQYF
D gene: -; clone size: -; V gene: TRBV5-6; J gene: TRBJ1-6; CDR3 DNA: TGTGCCAGCAGCTTATCCGGGGCCCCCCTCCACTTT; CDR3 protein: CASSLSGAPLHF
D gene: -; clone size: -; V gene: TRBV5-1; J gene: TRBJ2-3; CDR3 DNA: TGCGCCAGCAGCGGGATCGGACAGCCGGATACGCAGTATTTT; CDR3 protein: CASSGIGQPDTQYF
D gene: -; clone size: -; V gene: TRBV15; J gene: TRBJ2-2; CDR3 DNA: TGTGCCACCAGCGTGGGGATACAGGGTAGGGACACCGGGGAGCTGTTTTTT; CDR3 protein: CATSVGIQGRDTGELFF
D gene: TRBD1; clone size: -; V gene: TRBV30; J gene: TRBJ2-7; CDR3 DNA: TGTGCCTGGACCCCGGGACAGGGCTACGAGCAGTACTTC; CDR3 protein: CAWTPGQGYEQYF
D gene: TRBD2; clone size: -; V gene: TRBV2; J gene: TRBJ2-3; CDR3 DNA: TGTGCCAGCAGTGAAACTAGCGGGAGGGCCATCAGCACAGATACGCAGTATTTT; CDR3 protein: CASSETSGRAISTDTQYF
D gene: -; clone size: -; V gene: TRBV6-1; J gene: TRBJ2-1; CDR3 DNA: TGTGCCAGCGCCCGGGGGTTCTACAATGAGCAGTTCTTC; CDR3 protein: CASARGFYNEQFF
D gene: -; clone size: -; V gene: TRBV27; J gene: TRBJ2-3; CDR3 DNA: TGTGCCAGTCGCGGGATAAGCACAGATACGCAGTATTTT; CDR3 protein: CASRGISTDTQYF
D gene: TRBD2; clone size: -; V gene: TRBV11-3; J gene: TRBJ2-1; CDR3 DNA: TGTGCCAGCAGCTTAGACACTAGCGGCTCCTACAATGAGCAGTTCTTC; CDR3 protein: CASSLDTSGSYNEQFF
D gene: -; clone size: once; V gene: TRBV16; J gene: TRBJ2-7; CDR3 DNA: TGTGCCAGCAGCCAAGCGACAGGTACCGTATCCTACGAGCAGTACTTC; CDR3 protein: CASSQATGTVSYEQYF
D gene: TRBD1; clone size: -; V gene: TRBV19; J gene: TRBJ2-1; CDR3 DNA: TGTGCCAGTACCGCACTTGCCGGGACAGGGAGTAACAATGAGCAGTTCTTC; CDR3 protein: CASTALAGTGSNNEQFF
D gene: -; clone size: -; V gene: TRBV12-2; J gene: TRBJ2-2; CDR3 DNA: TGTGCAGTTAAAACGGGACGTACGACCGGGGAGCTGTTTTTT; CDR3 protein: CAVKTGRTTGELFF
D gene: -; clone size: -; V gene: TRBV19; J gene: TRBJ2-1; CDR3 DNA: TGTGCCAGTAGTGCCCCGGGGGATGGTTCGTATGAGCAGTTCTTC; CDR3 protein: CASSAPGDGSYEQFF
D gene: TRBD2; clone size: -; V gene: TRBV7-9; J gene: TRBJ2-1; CDR3 DNA: TGTGCCAGCAGCTCCCGGGACTACGTGAACTGGGAGCAGTTCTTC; CDR3 protein: CASSSRDYVNWEQFF
D gene: -; clone size: -; V gene: TRBV15; J gene: TRBJ2-1; CDR3 DNA: TGTGCCACCAGCAGCACGTACAATGAGCAGTTCTTC; CDR3 protein: CATSSTYNEQFF
D gene: TRBD2; clone size: -; V gene: TRBV5-6; J gene: TRBJ2-7; CDR3 DNA: TGTGCCAGCAGCATGGGACTAGCCTTCTCCTACGAGCAGTACTTC; CDR3 protein: CASSMGLAFSYEQYF
D gene: TRBD1; clone size: -; V gene: TRBV4-3; J gene: TRBJ2-7; CDR3 DNA: TGCGCCAGCAGCTTCGGGACAGGGGAGTCCTACGAGCAGTACTTC; CDR3 protein: CASSFGTGESYEQYF
D gene: -; clone size: -; V gene: TRBV5-4; J gene: TRBJ1-1; CDR3 DNA: TGTGCCAGCAGCTTGGAGGGGGGGGAAGCTTTCTTT; CDR3 protein: CASSLEGGEAFF
D gene: -; clone size: -; V gene: TRBV4-3; J gene: TRBJ2-7; CDR3 DNA: TGCGCCAGCAGCCAAGAAGAGGGACCACTCGAGCAGTACTTC; CDR3 protein: CASSQEEGPLEQYF
D gene: -; clone size: -; V gene: TRBV7-2; J gene: TRBJ2-7; CDR3 DNA: TGTGCCAGCAGCCCCCTCACCGAGCAGTACTTC; CDR3 protein: CASSPLTEQYF
D gene: -; clone size: -; V gene: TRBV4-1; J gene: TRBJ2-7; CDR3 DNA: TGCGCCAGCAGCCAAGTCTCCGGGGCCTACGAGCAGTACTTC; CDR3 protein: CASSQVSGAYEQYF
D gene: -; clone size: -; V gene: TRBV5-4; J gene: TRBJ2-1; CDR3 DNA: TGTGCCAGCAGCTTGGAGATAAATGAGCAGTTCTTC; CDR3 protein: CASSLEINEQFF
D gene: -; clone size: -; V gene: TRBV5-4; J gene: TRBJ2-7; CDR3 DNA: TGTGCCAGCAGCTTGGGCCAGGGCAGAACCTACGAGCAGTACTTC; CDR3 protein: CASSLGQGRTYEQYF
D gene: -; clone size: -; V gene: TRBV6-5; J gene: TRBJ1-1; CDR3 DNA: TGTGCCAGCAGTTACTCGGAAGGTGGGACTGAAGCTTTCTTT; CDR3 protein: CASSYSEGGTEAFF
D gene: TRBD1; clone size: -; V gene: TRBV11-2; J gene: TRBJ1-5; CDR3 DNA: TGTGCCAGCAGCTTAGGGCAGGGGGACAATCAGCTCCAGCATTTT; CDR3 protein: CASSLGQGDNQLQHF
D gene: TRBD2; clone size: -; V gene: TRBV27; J gene: TRBJ2-1; CDR3 DNA: TGTGCCAGCAGTCCCGGGGGGTCTAACAATGAGCAGTTCTTC; CDR3 protein: CASSPGGSNNEQFF
D gene: -; clone size: -; V gene: TRBV27; J gene: TRBJ2-5; CDR3 DNA: TGTGCCAGCAGTTTCCGGGGTGAGACCCAGTACTTC; CDR3 protein: CASSFRGETQYF
D gene: TRBD1; clone size: -; V gene: TRBV27; J gene: TRBJ1-1; CDR3 DNA: TGTGCCAGCAGTTTCCGGGACAGTTACACTGAAGCTTTCTTT; CDR3 protein: CASSFRDSYTEAFF
D gene: -; clone size: -; V gene: TRBV19; J gene: TRBJ2-7; CDR3 DNA: TGTGCCAGTAGTATCGCCCCGCCAGGGTTGTACGAGCAGTACTTC; CDR3 protein: CASSIAPPGLYEQYF
D gene: TRBD1; clone size: -; V gene: TRBV27; J gene: TRBJ2-7; CDR3 DNA: TGTGCCAGCAGCCCCGGGACAGGGGGCTACGAGCAGTACTTC; CDR3 protein: CASSPGTGGYEQYF
D gene: TRBD1; clone size: -; V gene: TRBV9; J gene: TRBJ2-7; CDR3 DNA: TGTGCCAGCAGCCCCCGAACCGGGACAGGGCATTACGAGCAGTACTTC; CDR3 protein: CASSPRTGTGHYEQYF
D gene: -; clone size: few; V gene: TRBV4-3; J gene: TRBJ2-7; CDR3 DNA: TGCGCCAGCAGCCAGGGTCGACAGAGCGAGCAGTACTTC; CDR3 protein: CASSQGRQSEQYF
D gene: -; clone size: -; V gene: TRBV19; J gene: TRBJ1-2; CDR3 DNA: TGTGCCACCACCGCGGGCTATGGCTACACCTTC; CDR3 protein: CATTAGYGYTF
D gene: -; clone size: -; V gene: TRBV9; J gene: TRBJ1-2; CDR3 DNA: TGTGCCAGCAGCGCTTCAGGGACCCGCTATGGCTACACCTTC; CDR3 protein: CASSASGTRYGYTF